This T cell receptor beta chain was obtained from a study of CD8+CD57+ T cells in acquired aplastic anemia. Study-wide background: Quantities of DNA derived from sorted CD4+ and CD8+ cells averaged 3.2 ug. General study points: Patients and controls were found to share twenty-nine CD8+ CDR3 sequences.

TCR beta VDJ and CDR3 profiling used genomic DNA as template. In TCRdb, the reads were re-called with MiXCR into one record per CDR3 protein. The sample has 270,000 or so distinct CDR3 sequences; 70% to 85% are singletons. In regard to this clonotype: The antigen is undetermined.

CD8+CD57+ cell expansion, shown by flow cytometry, had occurred in the patients selected for sequencing. The CDR3 is 16 residues long. Unmatched junction bases numbered 16, after V lost 2 bases and J lost 9 bases. Germline V gives CDR1 SGDLS, CDR2 YYNGEE. This sequence joins TRBV9 and TRBJ1-2; 7 nucleotides match TRBD1. The sequenced sample consisted of sorted CD4+, CD8+, or CD8+CD57+ T cells (not recorded which) from PBMCs. This receptor was taken from a human donor with aplastic anemia. CDR3 amino acids: CASSVGGRQGGNSYTF. CDR3 bases: TGTGCCAGCAGCGTGGGGGGCCGACAGGGAGGAAACAGCTACACCTTC.